The 23 T cell receptor beta chains in this list originate from one sample, sequenced in a study of T cell changes during pregnancy in multiple sclerosis. Generated by immunoSEQ multiplex PCR, the TCRdb table keeps only in-frame clones and is missing some. In the table there are 90,000 to 100,000 clones, roughly nine tenths of which are singletons. Source: peripheral blood, taken after pregnancy. The receptors were sampled from a female donor in good health, enrolled as a control in a pregnancy study.

In this sample, this clone turned up once. The rearrangement uses TRBV2 and TRBJ2-3, with 7 positions matching TRBD2. V lost 8 bases, J lost 3 bases, and 11 bases stayed unmatched. The CDR3 sequence is 15 residues long. CDR1 is SNHLY, CDR2 FYNNEI, per germline. The DNA of the CDR3 is TGTGCCAGCCCACAAGGGCTAGCGGAGACAGATACGCAGTATTTT. Its protein is CASPQGLAETDTQYF.

V and J are TRBV2 and TRBJ1-5, with D unresolved. The germline V and J ends were trimmed by 2 bases and 0 bases, with 5 bases remaining between them. This CDR3 spans 14 amino acids. From germline, CDR1 is SNHLY and CDR2 FYNNEI. The CDR3 is CASSEQYSNQPQHF. The CDR3 nucleotides read TGTGCCAGCAGTGAACAGTATAGCAATCAGCCCCAGCATTTT.

The chain couples TRBV28 to TRBJ2-5; maybe TRBD2 (5 bases). The CDR3 covers 15 residues. Germline V gives CDR1 MDHEN, CDR2 SYDVKM. Trimming left V 3 bases short and J 7 bases short, with 18 bases between. The CDR3 spells CASSFLKWESGTQYF. For the CDR3, the DNA is TGTGCCAGCAGTTTTCTTAAGTGGGAGTCCGGGACCCAGTACTTC. The full variable domain, with the rest looked up from reference TRBV28 and TRBJ2-5, is DVKVTQSSRYLVKRTGEKVFLECVQDMDHENMFWYRQDPGLGLRLIYFSYDVKMKEKGDIPEGYSVSREKKERFSLILESASTNQTSMYLCASSFLKWESGTQYFGPGTRLLVL.

V usage is TRBV5-1 and J usage is TRBJ1-2; D gene uncertain. V lost 5 bases and J lost 8, with 16 bases in between. CDR1 is SGHRS and CDR2 is YFSETQ in the germline V gene. The CDR3 totals 13 residues. CDR3 loop: CASRPDGLEGYTF. The DNA of the CDR3 is TGCGCCAGCAGACCCGACGGCTTGGAGGGCTACACCTTC.

The genes are TRBV7-2 and TRBJ1-1; TRBD1 might be the D (6 bases). The CDR3 has 13 amino acids. V lost 3 bases, J lost 6 bases, and 11 bases lay in between. From germline, CDR1 is SGHTA and CDR2 FQGNSA. The chain's CDR3 is CASSFRGGAEAFF. The CDR3 coding sequence is TGTGCCAGCAGCTTCAGGGGAGGGGCTGAAGCTTTCTTT. Based on the CDR3 plus reference TRBV7-2 and TRBJ1-1, the full variable domain is GAGVSQSPSNKVTEKGKDVELRCDPISGHTALYWYRQSLGQGLEFLIYFQGNSAPDKSGLPSDRFSAERTGGSVSTLTIQRTQQEDSAVYLCASSFRGGAEAFFGQGTRLTVV.

The chain employs TRBV6-5 and TRBJ1-2; TRBD1 might be the D (5 bases). The V end lost 0 bases, the J end lost 4 bases, and 6 bases lay between the germline ends. The length of the CDR3 is 13 residues. CDR1 and CDR2 (germline): MNHEY, SVGAGI. The CDR3 here is CASSYSGGYGYTF. CDR3 bases: TGTGCCAGCAGTTACTCGGGGGGCTATGGCTACACCTTC.

The chain links TRBV7-8 to TRBJ2-1; D remains ambiguous. Deletions cut 1 base from V and 0 bases from J, with 7 bases between. Germline V gives CDR1 SGHVS, CDR2 FQNEAQ. The CDR3 is 15 residues long. Written as DNA, the CDR3 is TGTGCCAGCAGCTTAGGCCAGATCTCCTACAATGAGCAGTTCTTC. This gives the protein CASSLGQISYNEQFF.

The V and J genes are TRBV4-1 and TRBJ1-5; 8 positions agree with TRBD1. J lost 3 bases, V lost 5 bases, and 12 bases had no gene match. The CDR3 is 17 amino acids. CDR1 and CDR2 (germline): MGHRA, YSYEKL. The CDR3 loop is CASSDYRGGSFNQPQHF. The CDR3 nucleotides read TGCGCCAGCAGCGATTACAGGGGGGGTTCGTTCAATCAGCCCCAGCATTTT.

V gene TRBV2 combines with J gene TRBJ2-5, with TRBD2 matching over 11 bases. This CDR3 has 15 residues. The V gene end was trimmed by 6 bases and the J gene end by 7 bases; junction bases not matched to a gene: 10. Germline CDR1 and CDR2: SNHLY and FYNNEI. The CDR3 nucleotides read TGTGCCAGCAGCGGCACTAGCGGGGGCTCCCGGACCCAGTACTTC. It codes for CASSGTSGGSRTQYF.

V usage is TRBV6-5 and J usage is TRBJ1-1; TRBD1 aligns across 8 bases. V was pared by 0 bases and J by 10 bases, with 1 base of the junction left unmatched. The germline V gene has CDR1 MNHEY and CDR2 SVGAGI. This CDR3 contains 12 residues. CDR3 bases: TGTGCCAGCAGTTACTCTGGACAGGGAGCTTTCTTT. It translates to CASSYSGQGAFF.

The genes are TRBV21-1 and TRBJ2-1; the table assigns TRBD1, which was not confirmed against the DNA. TRBV21-1 has pseudogene status. The CDR3 spans 15 residues. CDR3 sequence: CASSKSGDRADEQFF. CDR3 coding DNA: TGTGCCAGCAGCAAAAGCGGTGACAGGGCGGATGAGCAGTTCTTC.

The chain employs TRBV27 and TRBJ2-3; TRBD1 might be the D (5 bases). The CDR3 is 15 residues long. Germline V gene sequence: CDR1 MNHEY, CDR2 SMNVEV (reference sequence). V shed 5 bases and J shed 1 base, with 13 bases lying between them. The CDR3, as DNA: TGTGCCAGCAGTCAAGGGGTGTACGGCACAGATACGCAGTATTTT. This encodes CASSQGVYGTDTQYF.

The chain is built from TRBV20-1 and TRBJ1-2; D perhaps matches TRBD1 (5 bases). Trimming cost V 3 bases and J 7 bases, with 9 bases left between them. Germline CDR1 and CDR2: DFQATT and SNEGSKA (reference sequence). The CDR3 extends over 11 amino acids. The CDR3 DNA reads TGCAGTGCTAGCGGGGGACGTGGCTACACCTTC. It yields the protein CSASGGRGYTF.

This clone has only one observation. This chain joins TRBV28 and TRBJ2-3, with D uncertain. This CDR3 is built from 11 residues. V was pared by 2 bases and J by 5 bases, with 2 bases between. Germline values: CDR1 MDHEN, CDR2 SYDVKM. CDR3 amino acids: CASSLQDTQYF. The CDR3 DNA follows: TGTGCCAGCAGTTTACAAGATACGCAGTATTTT.

This chain links TRBV6-1 with TRBJ2-3; D remains ambiguous. Germline CDR1 and CDR2: MNHNS and SASEGT. The CDR3 runs 15 residues. Between the trimmed V and J ends, which lost 3 bases and 2 bases, there was a span of 12 bases. The CDR3 sequence: CASSDRSYSTDTQYF. The CDR3 nucleotides read TGTGCCAGCAGTGACCGCTCTTACTCCACAGATACGCAGTATTTT.

V and J are TRBV27 and TRBJ2-7; 9 positions agree with TRBD1. Per the germline V gene, CDR1 is MNHEY and CDR2 is SMNVEV (reference sequence). V shed 5 bases, J shed 0 bases, and the junction held 8 bases outside the gene matches. The length of the CDR3 is 16 residues. Written as DNA, the CDR3 is TGTGCCAGCAGTCCCTCTGGACAGGGGCGCTCCTACGAGCAGTACTTC. This encodes CASSPSGQGRSYEQYF.

The chain joins TRBV6-5 to TRBJ2-7; 8 positions match TRBD2. CDR1 and CDR2 from the germline V gene are MNHEY and SVGAGI. V shed 6 bases and J 5 bases; nucleotides not matched to a gene: 12. The CDR3 is made up of 15 amino acids. This chain's CDR3 is CASRQSGSHPHEQYF. The CDR3 nucleotides are TGTGCCAGCAGACAGAGCGGGAGCCACCCCCACGAGCAGTACTTC.

The J gene is TRBJ2-1, the V gene TRBV7-2; 8 positions agree with TRBD2. This CDR3 is built from 13 residues. Trimming took 5 bases from V and 10 from J; bases not matched to a gene: 7. In germline, CDR1 is SGHTA, CDR2 FQGNSA. The CDR3 spells CASSPRGGPEQFF. The CDR3 nucleotides read TGTGCCAGCAGCCCCCGGGGGGGGCCCGAGCAGTTCTTC.

The table lists this clone with a few counts. J is TRBJ1-2 and V is TRBV7-9; D ambiguous. CDR3 length: 15 residues. Germline V gene sequence: CDR1 SEHNR, CDR2 FQNEAQ (reference sequence). V dropped 5 bases and J dropped 0 bases, with 13 bases sitting between them. CDR3 sequence: CASSADAGTNYGYTF. The CDR3 DNA is TGTGCCAGCAGCGCCGACGCGGGGACTAACTATGGCTACACCTTC.

V usage is TRBV7-9 and J usage is TRBJ2-5; D is possibly TRBD1 (6 bases). V was cut by 2 bases and J by 4 bases, with 11 bases left in between. The CDR3 runs 14 residues. CDR1 and CDR2 (germline): SEHNR, FQNEAQ (reference sequence). The CDR3 DNA reads TGTGCCAGCAGCTTACAACTAGGGGGAGAGACCCAGTACTTC. Translating gives CASSLQLGGETQYF.

This chain uses TRBV4-1 with TRBJ2-7, with 8 positions matching TRBD2. Germline V gene sequence: CDR1 MGHRA, CDR2 YSYEKL. The CDR3 consists of 18 residues. Unmatched junction bases numbered 12, after V lost 0 bases and J lost 2 bases. The DNA of the CDR3 is TGCGCCAGCAGCCAAGATGAGGGTCTAGCGGGTCTAGCCTACGAGCAGTACTTC. It yields the protein CASSQDEGLAGLAYEQYF.

Written as DNA, the CDR3 is TGCAGCGTAGAGACAGGATCGGGCTACGAGCAGTACTTC. This translates into CSVETGSGYEQYF. The rearrangement joins TRBV29-1 to TRBJ2-7, with D perhaps matching TRBD1 (6 bases). The germline gives CDR1 SQVTM, CDR2 ANQGSEA. V lost 6 bases and J lost 3, with 15 bases in between. This CDR3 has 13 amino acids.

The J gene is TRBJ2-7, the V gene TRBV7-2; 13 nucleotides align to TRBD2. V shed 3 bases, J shed 4 bases, and the junction held 12 bases outside the gene matches. The CDR3 sequence is 18 residues long. From germline, CDR1 is SGHTA and CDR2 FQGNSA. CDR3 region: CASSFGAGTSGIKYEQYF. CDR3 nucleotides: TGTGCCAGCAGCTTTGGGGCCGGGACTAGCGGGATAAAATACGAGCAGTACTTC.